The clone carrying this T cell receptor beta chain has ten or more counts. Its antigen is unidentified. Amplified TCR beta CDR3 regions derived from RNA transcripts. HTBI primers were employed in a first-round RT-PCR of the TCR CDR3. Each CDR3 protein gets one entry after TCRdb re-called the multiplex PCR reads with MiXCR. The sample holds under 550,000 distinct CDR3 sequences, 15% to 20% seen once. The data derive from a study of T cells in Graves' hyperthyroidism and ophthalmopathy. At the level of the study: Peripheral blood was taken when the disease was first diagnosed, before any treatment began. Study results and caveats: Ophthalmopathy, as predicted by the model, came a median around 6 months after the prediction. Also found in blood were most expanded thyroid clonotypes above 0.001.

CDR3 length: 14 residues. Trimming removed 7 bases from V and 0 bases from J, with 10 bases in between. The germline CDR1 and CDR2 sequences are SNHLY and FYNNEI. The sequence came from a man aged 35-49 years with Graves' ophthalmopathy. The V call is TRBV2, the J call TRBJ1-5; D uncertain. The sequencing sample was made of blood. Here the CDR3 reads CASKTSSSNQPQHF. The CDR3 DNA reads as TGTGCCAGCAAAACGTCCAGTAGCAATCAGCCCCAGCATTTT.